The sequence of this T cell receptor beta chain was determined in a study of blood T cell repertoires in COVID-19. As for the study in general: T cells, B-cell-depleted T cells, or PBMCs provided the cDNA or gDNA that served as material.

This CDR3 spans 15 amino acids. The germline CDR1 and CDR2 sequences are LNHDA and SQIVND (reference sequence). The V gene end was trimmed by 9 bases and the J gene end by 2 bases; junction bases not matched to a gene: 10. Using immunoSEQ multiplex PCR, the repertoire was profiled, and TCRdb retains in-frame clones only, with some absent. The repertoire has 52,000 or so clones, around 84% of them found once; the top ten carry over 5.5%. The V call is TRBV19, the J call TRBJ2-4; 7 bases fit TRBD2. The TCR originated in a human donor in a cohort sampled during active or convalescent COVID-19. The sample consisted of peripheral blood. In nucleotides, the CDR3 is TGTGCCAGCGAACCGGGCGGGGGATCCAAAAACATTCAGTACTTC. This sequence encodes CASEPGGGSKNIQYF.